This T cell receptor (beta chain) is drawn from a study of a mutant IDH1 vaccine in newly diagnosed glioma. As for the study in general: Initiation of the vaccine course occurred 4-6 weeks after radiotherapy alone, or alongside temozolomide cycles. Treatment recipients were about 62% male and about 40% female, and their mean age was 40.4 years. Patients got radiotherapy, temozolomide, or both beforehand, and most got both. General observations from the study: Altogether, approximately 93% of patients exhibited vaccine-induced immune responses.

V shed 0 bases and J shed 1 base, with 9 bases lying between them. The CDR3 length is 15 residues. Germline V CDR1 and CDR2: SEHNR, FQNEAQ (reference sequence). As concerns this clone: Its specificity is unknown.

Assay used: immunoSEQ multiplex PCR; TCRdb lists only in-frame clones, some missing. This table holds tens of thousands of clones, 78% found once. Time point defined: week 11, during vaccination. In the vaccine, a single dose held 300 ug of the mutant IDH1 20-mer peptide, along with topical imiquimod. This rearrangement joins TRBV7-9 to TRBJ1-1, with D possibly TRBD1 on 5 matching bases. Sequencing was performed on PBMCs, taken from a glioma patient whose treatment included an IDH1 peptide vaccine. The sequence was collected from a man younger than 40 with glioma. CDR3 in DNA: TGTGCCAGCAGCTTAGCGGAACAGGAGAACACTGAAGCTTTCTTT. Its protein product is CASSLAEQENTEAFF.